A selection of T cell receptor beta chains follows, all from one sample in a study of shared clonotypes between healthy human individuals. TCRdb's table, derived via immunoSEQ multiplex PCR, lists solely in-frame clones and lacks some. The sample includes roughly 1,600,000 clones, around 98.5% of them seen just once. Material for sequencing was naive CD4+ T cells sorted from blood. These receptor sequences come from a man aged 25 to 45 in good health. Both conserved end residues are part of each CDR3.

j_call v_call cdr3_aa
TRBJ2-1 TRBV11-2 CASSSLSGRENEQFF
TRBJ2-2 TRBV11-3 CASSLGTSITGELFF
TRBJ1-5 TRBV10-3 CAISDRVEQPQHF
TRBJ2-3 TRBV7-9 CASSRERADTQYF
TRBJ2-1 TRBV9 CASRAADRARGAGEQSSYNEQFF
TRBJ1-2 TRBV30 CAWSVLGARYGYTF
TRBJ2-7 TRBV7-8 CASSYQSGTPGEQYF
TRBJ1-3 TRBV18 CASSPRAASPSGNTIYF
TRBJ1-1 TRBV10-1 CASSGHGKGTNTEAFF
TRBJ2-1 TRBV27 CASSFSGRAAYSYNEQFF
TRBJ1-1 TRBV19 CASRIDRAREAFF
TRBJ2-3 TRBV6-1 CASSEHKFSGSTDTQYF
TRBJ2-1 TRBV10-3 CAISEPGQGSNEQFF
TRBJ1-1 TRBV4-1 CASSQLPLTNTEAFF
TRBJ1-5 TRBV28 CASSAQPQHF
TRBJ2-3 TRBV2 CASSDAPTDTQYF
TRBJ1-5 TRBV27 CASSSILNSNQPQHF
TRBJ2-7 TRBV4-3 CASSQDGGLYEQYF
TRBJ2-5 TRBV7-2 CASSLKEGRETQYF
TRBJ2-1 TRBV5-4 CASSLAPGTGNNEQFF
TRBJ2-5 TRBV5-4 CASSRGLAEKQETQYF
TRBJ1-3 TRBV28 CASSFQLESNTIYF
TRBJ2-5 TRBV18 CASSPRTLAGVQETQYF
TRBJ2-7 TRBV11-2 CASSLGLSQQYF
TRBJ2-5 TRBV5-1 CASSLERGTRETQYF
TRBJ1-1 TRBV29-1 CSVKQSNTEAFF
TRBJ2-3 TRBV27 CARESGGRTDTQYF
TRBJ2-7 TRBV29-1 CSVDGAGGSSYEQYF
TRBJ2-5 TRBV5-1 CASSLVGGQGETQYF
TRBJ2-2 TRBV25-1 CASSQQPNTGELFF
TRBJ2-3 TRBV18 CASSPLQRESHTDTQYF
TRBJ2-2 TRBV9 CASSVVDSSTGELFF
TRBJ2-3 TRBV29-1 CSVDGGKDTQYF
TRBJ2-7 TRBV2 CASRVSGGHEQYF
TRBJ1-2 TRBV10-3 CAISDHGDRLRYTF
TRBJ1-5 TRBV2 CATNQGSNQPQHF
TRBJ2-3 TRBV25-1 CASRGTPESDTQYF
TRBJ1-4 TRBV14 CASSRTQREKLFF
TRBJ2-1 TRBV5-4 CASSLVQKSYNEQFF
TRBJ1-5 TRBV4-1 CASSQDEVITNQPQHF